This passage covers 31 T cell receptor beta chains from one sample sequenced in a study of T cell changes during pregnancy in multiple sclerosis. Profiled with immunoSEQ multiplex PCR; TCRdb holds only in-frame clones, not every one. The table has 35,000 to 45,000 clones, approximately 92% seen once; the top ten hold about 1.5%. The sequencing sample was made of peripheral blood. These receptors were collected from a female donor with multiple sclerosis, enrolled in a pregnancy study.

The chain recombines TRBV6-5 with TRBJ2-7; tentatively, D is TRBD2 (5 bases). Trimming left V 1 base short and J 0 bases short, with 10 bases between. This CDR3 contains 15 residues. The germline V gene encodes CDR1 MNHEY and CDR2 SVGAGI. The CDR3 sequence: CASSYFEGSSYEQYF. CDR3 coding DNA: TGTGCCAGCAGTTACTTTGAGGGCAGCTCCTACGAGCAGTACTTC.

The sample holds one count of this clone. The rearrangement uses TRBV7-9 and TRBJ1-1; D gene ambiguous. Trimming removed 1 base at V and 4 bases at J, with 13 bases between. The CDR3 has 15 residues. The V gene's germline CDR1 is SEHNR and CDR2 FQNEAQ (reference sequence). The CDR3 protein is CASSLGKVAGTEAFF. The CDR3 DNA follows: TGTGCCAGCAGCTTAGGAAAGGTGGCTGGCACTGAAGCTTTCTTT.

This rearrangement joins TRBV9 to TRBJ1-1; D not resolved. The V end was cut by 0 bases, the J end by 8 bases, with 11 bases between. The CDR3 has 13 residues. In germline, CDR1 is SGDLS, CDR2 YYNGEE. CDR3 DNA sequence: TGTGCCAGCAGCGTAGTTGCGGGGTTCGAAGCTTTCTTT. Its protein is CASSVVAGFEAFF.

This sequence joins TRBV2 and TRBJ2-3, with a possible D match to TRBD1 (6 bases). Germline CDR1 reads SNHLY; CDR2 reads FYNNEI. Trimming pared 6 bases from V and 6 bases from J, leaving 13 bases between. This CDR3 is 13 amino acids long. CDR3 nucleotides: TGTGCCAGCAGACAGGGCATACGGGATACGCAGTATTTT. Encoded protein: CASRQGIRDTQYF.

This clone was detected only once. The chain is built from TRBV5-4 and TRBJ2-5, with 8 nucleotides matching TRBD2. V was pared by 10 bases and J by 0 bases, with 5 bases of the junction left unmatched. The germline V gene has CDR1 SGHNT and CDR2 YYREEE (reference sequence). The CDR3 is 13 amino acids. The CDR3 sequence: CAGQREYQETQYF. CDR3 in DNA: TGTGCCGGTCAGCGGGAGTACCAAGAGACCCAGTACTTC.

CDR3 nucleotides: TGTGCCAGCAGTTACTCGACGGGCTCCGGGGGTGAGCAGTTCTTC. This translates into CASSYSTGSGGEQFF. V gene TRBV6-5 combines with J gene TRBJ2-1, with D maybe TRBD2 (6 bases). The V gene lost 0 bases and the J gene lost 9 bases, with 15 bases spanning the gap. The CDR3 is 15 amino acids. Germline lookup yields CDR1 MNHEY and CDR2 SVGAGI.

The chain joins TRBV7-9 to TRBJ1-1; TRBD1 might be the D (6 bases). V was pared by 2 bases and J by 4 bases, with 11 bases between. The V gene's germline CDR1 is SEHNR and CDR2 FQNEAQ (reference sequence). This CDR3 has 14 residues. CDR3: CASSLRGAGTEAFF. CDR3 DNA sequence: TGTGCCAGCAGCTTAAGGGGGGCAGGCACTGAAGCTTTCTTT.

The chain has TRBV7-2 and TRBJ1-1; D gene uncertain. V lost 3 bases to trimming and J lost 0 bases, with 5 bases between them. In germline, CDR1 is SGHTA, CDR2 FQGNSA. This CDR3 region has 13 residues. This chain's CDR3 is CASSLLMNTEAFF. CDR3 DNA: TGTGCCAGCAGCTTGCTAATGAACACTGAAGCTTTCTTT. Full variable domain (outside the CDR3, taken from reference TRBV7-2 and TRBJ1-1): GAGVSQSPSNKVTEKGKDVELRCDPISGHTALYWYRQSLGQGLEFLIYFQGNSAPDKSGLPSDRFSAERTGGSVSTLTIQRTQQEDSAVYLCASSLLMNTEAFFGQGTRLTVV.

V is TRBV27 and J is TRBJ1-5, with D perhaps TRBD1 (6 bases). The V gene lost 6 bases and the J gene lost 0 bases, with 6 bases spanning the gap. The length of the CDR3 is 13 residues. CDR1 is MNHEY and CDR2 is SMNVEV in the germline V gene (reference sequence). CDR3 sequence: CASRQGSNQPQHF. In nucleotides, the CDR3 is TGTGCCAGCAGACAGGGTAGCAATCAGCCCCAGCATTTT.

V is TRBV6-1 and J is TRBJ1-1, with D maybe TRBD1 (5 bases). The germline gives CDR1 MNHNS, CDR2 SASEGT. V was clipped by 4 bases and J by 1 base, with 10 bases between them. This CDR3 comprises 14 residues. This chain's CDR3 is CASSGGRPNTEAFF. The CDR3 DNA is TGTGCCAGCAGTGGGGGACGGCCGAACACTGAAGCTTTCTTT.

Of note for this clone: One junction end disagrees with the germline gene, perhaps due to a read error. The genes are TRBV5-1 and TRBJ2-7; the match to TRBD1 covers 7 bases. This CDR3 comprises 15 residues. Germline lookup yields CDR1 SGHRS and CDR2 YFSETQ. CDR3 protein: CASSLDRMISNEQYF. The CDR3 nucleotides are TGCGCCAGCAGCCTGGACAGGATGATCTCCAACGAGCAGTACTTC.

The chain links TRBV6-1 to TRBJ2-3; tentatively, D is TRBD2 (6 bases). Germline CDR1 MNHNS, CDR2 SASEGT. V lost 5 bases to trimming and J lost 5 bases, with 17 bases between them. The CDR3 is 15 residues long. The DNA of the CDR3 is TGTGCCAGCAGTCCCCGACCCGGGAGCGGAGATACGCAGTATTTT. Translation gives CASSPRPGSGDTQYF.

This chain joins TRBV9 and TRBJ2-1; 9 nucleotides line up with TRBD1. The V segment lost 0 bases and the J segment 7 bases; nucleotides outside the gene matches: 5. Germline V gives CDR1 SGDLS, CDR2 YYNGEE. The CDR3 covers 15 residues. CDR3 coding DNA: TGTGCCAGCAGCGTAGGAGACAGGGGGTCTAATGAGCAGTTCTTC. Translation gives CASSVGDRGSNEQFF.

This chain connects TRBV10-3 to TRBJ2-7, with 8 bases matching TRBD2. This CDR3 has 16 residues. V shed 0 bases, J shed 2 bases, and the junction held 6 bases outside the gene matches. From germline, CDR1 is ENHRY and CDR2 SYGVKD. DNA of the CDR3: TGTGCCATCAGTGAGTCGGCGGGAGGTATCGCCTACGAGCAGTACTTC. This gives the protein CAISESAGGIAYEQYF.

V gene TRBV6-7 combines with J gene TRBJ2-1; TRBD2 matches at 8 bases. TRBV6-7 is flagged as an ORF with uncertain function. V gave up 7 bases and J gave up 5 bases; unmatched junction bases: 13. The CDR3 spans 16 residues. DNA for the CDR3: TGTGCCAGCACCCCGCGGCCGGGACTAGTTAACAATGAGCAGTTCTTC. This sequence encodes CASTPRPGLVNNEQFF.

The genes are TRBV4-3 and TRBJ1-1; unclear D gene. V lost 2 bases, J lost 5 bases, and 9 bases lay in between. The CDR3 has 13 amino acids. Germline V gene sequence: CDR1 LGHNA, CDR2 YSLEER. The CDR3 DNA follows: TGCGCCAGCAGCCAATCCCTGATTACTGAAGCTTTCTTT. Translated: CASSQSLITEAFF.

The chain combines TRBV2 with TRBJ2-2, with D possibly matching TRBD2 (5 bases). V lost 5 bases, J lost 0 bases, and 16 bases lay in between. This CDR3 region has 17 residues. Looked up from germline, CDR1 is SNHLY and CDR2 is FYNNEI. As DNA, the CDR3 is TGTGCCAGCAGTCCCCGTGGAGGAGTGACGAACACCGGGGAGCTGTTTTTT. The encoded protein is CASSPRGGVTNTGELFF. Supplemented by reference TRBV2 and TRBJ2-2, the full variable domain reads EPEVTQTPSHQVTQMGQEVILRCVPISNHLYFYWYRQILGQKVEFLVSFYNNEISEKSEIFDDQFSVERPDGSNFTLKIRSTKLEDSAMYFCASSPRGGVTNTGELFFGEGSRLTVL.

The chain is built from TRBV9 and TRBJ2-2; tentative D call: TRBD2 (7 bases). CDR3 length: 17 amino acids. CDR1 is SGDLS and CDR2 is YYNGEE in the germline V gene. Trimming cost V 2 bases and J 3 bases, with 17 bases left between them. The CDR3 protein is CASSVGGGRRYTGELFF. CDR3 coding DNA: TGTGCCAGCAGCGTGGGGGGCGGGAGACGGTACACCGGGGAGCTGTTTTTT.

The rearrangement joins TRBV5-1 to TRBJ1-1, with D unclear. The CDR3 has 12 residues. The germline V gene has CDR1 SGHRS and CDR2 YFSETQ. Trimming removed 1 base at V and 4 bases at J, with 5 bases between. CDR3 sequence reads: CASSLSFTEAFF. CDR3 bases: TGCGCCAGCAGCTTGTCCTTCACTGAAGCTTTCTTT.

This chain links TRBV28 with TRBJ1-2; D is unresolved. The germline V and J ends were trimmed by 2 bases and 0 bases, with 4 bases remaining between them. The CDR3 covers 13 residues. Germline V gene sequence: CDR1 MDHEN, CDR2 SYDVKM. The CDR3 sequence: CASSLGANYGYTF. The CDR3 DNA is TGTGCCAGCAGTTTAGGAGCTAACTATGGCTACACCTTC.

This chain uses TRBV5-3 with TRBJ2-7, with a weak D call TRBD2 (6 bases). TRBV5-3 is given ORF status, its function remaining uncertain. V was trimmed by 6 bases and J by 6 bases, leaving 19 bases between them. The CDR3 is 14 amino acids. CDR3 in DNA: TGTGCCAGAACCTCCGGGACCAGGAGGGGCGAGCAGTACTTC. Translating gives CARTSGTRRGEQYF.

CDR3 bases: TGTGCCTGGAGCCAGGACATGAACACCGGGGAGCTGTTTTTT. This encodes CAWSQDMNTGELFF. The chain uses TRBV30 and TRBJ2-2, with D possibly TRBD1 on 5 matching bases. Germline V gene data show CDR1 as GTSNPN and CDR2 as SVGIG (reference sequence). Trimming left V 3 bases short and J 1 base short, with 9 bases between. This CDR3 is 14 amino acids long.

This rearrangement joins TRBV21-1 to TRBJ2-4; no check of the table's D call, TRBD1, against the DNA was made. TRBV21-1 is described as a pseudogene. This CDR3 comprises 18 residues. CDR3 loop: CASSKLDRELLAKNIQYF. The CDR3, as DNA: TGTGCCAGCAGCAAGCTGGACAGGGAACTCCTAGCCAAAAACATTCAGTACTTC.

The rearrangement uses TRBV27 and TRBJ2-7, with TRBD1 matching 10 bases. The trim removed 5 bases at V and 3 bases at J, leaving 7 bases unmatched. Germline V gene data show CDR1 as MNHEY and CDR2 as SMNVEV (reference sequence). CDR3 length: 15 residues. CDR3 residues: CASSLTGQGIYEQYF. In DNA, the CDR3 is TGTGCCAGCAGTCTAACGGGACAGGGGATCTACGAGCAGTACTTC.

The CDR3 nucleotides read TGTGCCAGCAGCTGGGGGGGGTCCCCGGGCGCCTACAATGAGCAGTTCTTC. This gives the protein CASSWGGSPGAYNEQFF. The chain joins TRBV7-6 to TRBJ2-1; TRBD2 matches at 7 bases. This CDR3 is 17 amino acids long. The germline V gene encodes CDR1 SGHVS and CDR2 FNYEAQ. V dropped 4 bases and J dropped 2; count of bases not matched to a gene: 11.

This clone showed up just once. V usage is TRBV11-2 and J usage is TRBJ2-7; tentative D call: TRBD2 (6 bases). This CDR3 spans 15 amino acids. The germline gives CDR1 SGHAT, CDR2 FQNNGV. The germline V and J ends were trimmed by 1 base and 3 bases, with 13 bases remaining between them. CDR3 residues: CASSLGVGGHYEQYF. In nucleotides, the CDR3 is TGTGCCAGCAGCTTAGGGGTAGGAGGGCACTACGAGCAGTACTTC.

The sample holds one count of this clone. The chain uses TRBV6-1 and TRBJ2-3; TRBD2 aligns across 11 bases. The V gene end was trimmed by 3 bases and the J gene end by 5 bases; junction bases not matched to a gene: 4. From germline, CDR1 is MNHNS and CDR2 SASEGT. CDR3 length: 15 residues. The chain's CDR3 is CASSDRGLAGDTQYF. CDR3 nucleotide sequence: TGTGCCAGCAGTGATAGAGGACTAGCGGGAGATACGCAGTATTTT.

The rearrangement links TRBV19 to TRBJ2-1; 8 nucleotides align to TRBD2. The V and J ends lost 5 bases and 8 bases, in that order; junction bases with no gene match: 8. The germline CDR1 and CDR2 sequences are LNHDA and SQIVND (reference sequence). The CDR3 covers 14 residues. The CDR3 DNA is TGTGCCAGTAGTTACGGGAGGGCCTATGATGAGCAGTTCTTC. Translating it yields CASSYGRAYDEQFF.

The rearrangement joins TRBV7-9 to TRBJ2-3, with a tentative D call TRBD2 (7 bases). This CDR3 spans 16 amino acids. Trimming shortened V by 5 bases and J by 4 bases, and 19 bases separated the two germline ends. Germline loops: CDR1 SEHNR, CDR2 FQNEAQ (reference sequence). The CDR3 region is CASSIRAGAGADTQYF. DNA of the CDR3: TGTGCCAGCAGCATTAGGGCGGGGGCAGGAGCAGATACGCAGTATTTT.

The CDR3 bases are TGTGCCTGGAAGTCACTGGGGAGCTCCTACGAGCAGTACTTC. As protein: CAWKSLGSSYEQYF. This chain links TRBV30 with TRBJ2-7; a weak D match, TRBD2 (5 bases). V dropped 4 bases and J dropped 0 bases, with 13 bases sitting between them. Germline V gene lookup returns CDR1 GTSNPN and CDR2 SVGIG (reference sequence). The CDR3 consists of 14 residues.

The CDR3 loop reads CASSIVGPGILGANVLTF. The CDR3 DNA reads TGTGCCAGTAGTATAGTTGGGCCAGGGATCCTGGGGGCCAACGTCCTGACTTTC. The rearrangement joins TRBV19 to TRBJ2-6; TRBD1 is a possible D gene (5 bases). Deletions cut 1 base from V and 4 bases from J, with 17 bases between. The CDR3 runs to 18 residues. The germline V gene has CDR1 LNHDA and CDR2 SQIVND (reference sequence).